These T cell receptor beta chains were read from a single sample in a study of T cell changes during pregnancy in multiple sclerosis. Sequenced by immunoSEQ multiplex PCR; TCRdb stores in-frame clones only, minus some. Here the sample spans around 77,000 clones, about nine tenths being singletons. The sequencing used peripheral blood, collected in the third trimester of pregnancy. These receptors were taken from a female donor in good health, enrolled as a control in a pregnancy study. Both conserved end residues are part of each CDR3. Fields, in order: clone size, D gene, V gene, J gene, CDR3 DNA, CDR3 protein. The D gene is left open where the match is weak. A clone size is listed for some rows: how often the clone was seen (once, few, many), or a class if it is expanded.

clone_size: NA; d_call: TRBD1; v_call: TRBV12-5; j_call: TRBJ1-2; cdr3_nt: TGTGCTAGTGGCCGACAGGGGAACTATGGCTACACCTTC; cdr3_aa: CASGRQGNYGYTF
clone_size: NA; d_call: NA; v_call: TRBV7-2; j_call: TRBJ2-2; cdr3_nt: TGTGCCAGCAGCCCGGCACCCGCAGGGGTAACCGGGGAGCTGTTTTTT; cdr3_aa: CASSPAPAGVTGELFF
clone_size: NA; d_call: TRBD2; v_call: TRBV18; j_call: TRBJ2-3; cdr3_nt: TGTGCCAGCTCACCACCGGCACCCATCCCCGGGACTAGCGGGAGGACCACAGATACGCAGTATTTT; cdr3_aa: CASSPPAPIPGTSGRTTDTQYF
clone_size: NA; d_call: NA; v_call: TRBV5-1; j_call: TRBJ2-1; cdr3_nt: TGCGCCAGCAGCTTGAAGGGAGAGGGGGTGGCGTTCTTC; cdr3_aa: CASSLKGEGVAFF
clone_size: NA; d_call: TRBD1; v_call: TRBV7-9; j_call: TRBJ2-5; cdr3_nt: TGTGCCAGCAGCTTCCCCAGGGGGCAGGAAGAGACCCAGTACTTC; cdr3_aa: CASSFPRGQEETQYF
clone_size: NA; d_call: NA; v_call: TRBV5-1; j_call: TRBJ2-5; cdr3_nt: TGCGCCAGCCACCACCCGGGGACACAAGAGACCCAGTACTTC; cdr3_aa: CASHHPGTQETQYF
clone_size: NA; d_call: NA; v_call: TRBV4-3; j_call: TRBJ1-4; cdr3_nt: TGCGCCAGCAGCCAAGATTCCGAGAATGAAAAACTGTTTTTT; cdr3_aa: CASSQDSENEKLFF
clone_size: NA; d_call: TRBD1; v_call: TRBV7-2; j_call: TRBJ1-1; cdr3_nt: TGTGCCAGCAGCTTACCGGGACAGATCACTGAAGCTTTCTTT; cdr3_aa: CASSLPGQITEAFF
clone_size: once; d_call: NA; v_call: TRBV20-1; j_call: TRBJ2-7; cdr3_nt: TGCAGTGCTAGTACCTACTACGAGCAGTACTTC; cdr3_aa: CSASTYYEQYF
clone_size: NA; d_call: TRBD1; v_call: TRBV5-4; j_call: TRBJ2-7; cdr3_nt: TGTGCCAGCACCCGGACAGGGGGTATTGGCGAGCAGTACTTC; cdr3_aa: CASTRTGGIGEQYF
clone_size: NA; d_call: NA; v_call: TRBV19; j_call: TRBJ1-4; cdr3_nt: TGTGCCAGTAGTCCCCGAAACCCCGGTAATGAAAAACTGTTTTTT; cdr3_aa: CASSPRNPGNEKLFF
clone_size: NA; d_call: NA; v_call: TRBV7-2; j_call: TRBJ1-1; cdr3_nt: TGTGCCAGCAGCTTAGAAGCGCAGGACAGCGAAGCTTTCTTT; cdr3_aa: CASSLEAQDSEAFF
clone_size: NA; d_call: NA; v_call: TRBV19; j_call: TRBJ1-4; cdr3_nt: TGTGCCAGTAGTACACAGGGATCTAATGAAAAACTGTTTTTT; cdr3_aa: CASSTQGSNEKLFF
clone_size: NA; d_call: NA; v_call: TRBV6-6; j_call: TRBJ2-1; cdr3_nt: TGTGCCAGCAGTTACTCGATTCCCGGCCAGGGGACTGAGCAGTTCTTC; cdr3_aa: CASSYSIPGQGTEQFF
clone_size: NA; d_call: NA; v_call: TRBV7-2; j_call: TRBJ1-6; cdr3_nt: TGTGCCAGCAGCTTAGTTTTGGGACAAGTCCCACCCCTCCACTTT; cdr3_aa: CASSLVLGQVPPLHF
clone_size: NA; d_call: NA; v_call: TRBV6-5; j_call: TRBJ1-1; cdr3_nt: TGTGCCAGCAGTATCTCATGGGAGTTGAACACTGAAGCTTTCTTT; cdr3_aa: CASSISWELNTEAFF
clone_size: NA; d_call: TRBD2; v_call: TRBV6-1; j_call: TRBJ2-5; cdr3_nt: TGTGCCAGCAGTGAAGGTCGGCTAGCGGGGGGCCGGGGAGAGACCCAGTACTTC; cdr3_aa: CASSEGRLAGGRGETQYF
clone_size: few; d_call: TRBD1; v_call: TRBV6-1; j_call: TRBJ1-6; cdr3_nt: TGTGCCAGCACCGACACCGGGACAGTCCATTCACCCCTCCACTTT; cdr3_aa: CASTDTGTVHSPLHF
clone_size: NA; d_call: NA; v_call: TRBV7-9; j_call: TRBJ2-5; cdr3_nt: TGTGCCAGCAGTCGGGACCTGGGAGGCCAAGAGACCCAGTACTTC; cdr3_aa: CASSRDLGGQETQYF
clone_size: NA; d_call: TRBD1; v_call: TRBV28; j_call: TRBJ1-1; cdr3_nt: TGTGCCAGCAGTCCCGGGACAGTGAACACTGAAGCTTTCTTT; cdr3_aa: CASSPGTVNTEAFF
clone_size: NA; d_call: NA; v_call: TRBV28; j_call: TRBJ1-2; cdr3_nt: TGTGCCAGCAGTCCGGAGGGTTCGCGTGGCTACACCTTC; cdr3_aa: CASSPEGSRGYTF
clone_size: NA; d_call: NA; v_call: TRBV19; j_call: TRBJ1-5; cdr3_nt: TGTGCCAGTAGTATAGATAGCCTCAATCAGCCCCAGCATTTT; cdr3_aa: CASSIDSLNQPQHF
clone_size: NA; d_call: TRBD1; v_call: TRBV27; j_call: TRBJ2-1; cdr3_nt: TGTGCCAGCCTGGGACAGGGGGGCTACAATGAGCAGTTCTTC; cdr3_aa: CASLGQGGYNEQFF
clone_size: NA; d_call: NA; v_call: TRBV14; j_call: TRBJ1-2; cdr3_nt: TGTGCCAGCAGTCCAATCATGTCTGGCTACACCTTC; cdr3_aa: CASSPIMSGYTF
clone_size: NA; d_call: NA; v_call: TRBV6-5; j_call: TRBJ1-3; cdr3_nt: TGTGCCAGCAGTTACCGGGTGGAAAGCTCTGGAAACACCATATATTTT; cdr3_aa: CASSYRVESSGNTIYF
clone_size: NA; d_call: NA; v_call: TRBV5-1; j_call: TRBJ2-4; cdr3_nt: TGCGCCAGCAGCCCGCAAGGACAAGAGAACATTCAGTACTTC; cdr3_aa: CASSPQGQENIQYF
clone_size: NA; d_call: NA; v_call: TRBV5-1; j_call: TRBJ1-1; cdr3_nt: TGCGCCAGCAGCTTGGCTGTAACAGCAGTTAGGGGGTTGAACACTGAAGCTTTCTTT; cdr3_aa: CASSLAVTAVRGLNTEAFF
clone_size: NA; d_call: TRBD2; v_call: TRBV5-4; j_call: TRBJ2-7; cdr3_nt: TGTGCCGGGGGACTAGCGGGAGGGAACAGCTACGAGCAGTACTTC; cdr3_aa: CAGGLAGGNSYEQYF
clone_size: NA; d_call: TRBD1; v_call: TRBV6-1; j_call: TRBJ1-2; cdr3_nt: TGTGCCAGCAGTGATTCGACAGGGGGCCGCGACGGCTACACCTTC; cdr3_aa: CASSDSTGGRDGYTF
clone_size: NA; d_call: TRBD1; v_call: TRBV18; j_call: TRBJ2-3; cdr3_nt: TGTGCCAGCTCACCCCGCCTACAGGGGGGCACAGATACGCAGTATTTT; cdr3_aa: CASSPRLQGGTDTQYF
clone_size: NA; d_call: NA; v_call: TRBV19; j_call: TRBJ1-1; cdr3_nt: TGTGCCAGTAGTACCCGGCCCTACAGGGAAAATTCTGAAGCTTTCTTT; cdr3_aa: CASSTRPYRENSEAFF